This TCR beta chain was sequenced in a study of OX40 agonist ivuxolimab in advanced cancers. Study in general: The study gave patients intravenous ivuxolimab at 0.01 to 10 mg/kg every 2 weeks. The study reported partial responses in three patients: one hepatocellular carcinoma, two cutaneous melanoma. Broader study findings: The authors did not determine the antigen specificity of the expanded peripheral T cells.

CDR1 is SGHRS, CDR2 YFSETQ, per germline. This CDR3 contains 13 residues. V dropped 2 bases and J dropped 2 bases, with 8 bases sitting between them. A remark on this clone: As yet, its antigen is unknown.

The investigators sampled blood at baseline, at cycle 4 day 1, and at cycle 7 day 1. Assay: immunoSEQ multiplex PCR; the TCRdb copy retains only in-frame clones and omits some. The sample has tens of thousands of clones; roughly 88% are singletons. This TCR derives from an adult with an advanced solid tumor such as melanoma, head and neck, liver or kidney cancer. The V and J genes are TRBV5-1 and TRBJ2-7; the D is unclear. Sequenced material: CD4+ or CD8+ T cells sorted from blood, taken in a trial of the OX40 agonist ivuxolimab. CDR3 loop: CASSFEGTYEQYF. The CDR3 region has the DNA TGCGCCAGCAGCTTCGAAGGGACCTACGAGCAGTACTTC. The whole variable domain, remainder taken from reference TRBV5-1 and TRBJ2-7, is KAGVTQTPRYLIKTRGQQVTLSCSPISGHRSVSWYQQTPGQGLQFLFEYFSETQRNKGNFPGRFSGRQFSNSRSEMNVSTLELGDSALYLCASSFEGTYEQYFGPGTRLTVT.